Listed below are T cell receptor beta chains from one sample, sequenced in a study of T-cell reconstitution after alpha-beta-depleted transplantation in children. From the PCR reads, TCRdb called clonotypes with MiXCR, one entry per CDR3 protein. The sample shows about 980,000 distinct CDR3 sequences, roughly 29% of them seen only once. Sample: PBMCs, mostly from graft donor cells, taken 360 days after TCRalphabeta/CD19-depleted stem cell transplant. The receptors were gathered from a boy under two years old who had a stem cell transplant for SCID, so the T cells may come from the graft donor. CDR3s include the opening cysteine and the closing phenylalanine or tryptophan. The order of the fields is D gene, clone size, V gene, J gene, CDR3 DNA, CDR3 protein. The D gene is left open where the match is weak. Not every row has a clone size; where given, it reads once, few, many or a size class.

NA	NA	TRBV20-1	TRBJ2-7	TGCAGTGCTAGACAGGTTTCCGGGCAGTACTTC	CSARQVSGQYF
NA	NA	TRBV27	TRBJ2-7	TGTGCCAGCAGTCTCCCCCACGAGCAGTACTTC	CASSLPHEQYF
TRBD1	NA	TRBV7-6	TRBJ1-2	TGTGCCAGCAGCTTAGAGGCCGGGACAGGGAGGGCTTATGGCTACACCTTC	CASSLEAGTGRAYGYTF
NA	NA	TRBV7-9	TRBJ2-4	TGTGCCAGCAGCTCTACAGGGAATCTGAACATTCAGTACTTC	CASSSTGNLNIQYF
TRBD1	NA	TRBV18	TRBJ1-4	TGTGCCAGCTCACAGGACAGGGCCGGCGGTGAAAAACTGTTTTTT	CASSQDRAGGEKLFF
NA	NA	TRBV28	TRBJ2-1	TGTGCCAGCAACCTGAGGGGGGCAGGGGCCTACAATGAGCAGTTCTTC	CASNLRGAGAYNEQFF
NA	few	TRBV7-7	TRBJ2-7	TGTGCCAGCAGCGCCAACCAGGGATTCGAGCAGTACTTC	CASSANQGFEQYF
TRBD2	NA	TRBV29-1	TRBJ2-1	TGCAGCGTTGCCAGCGGGGCCTACAATGAGCAGTTCTTC	CSVASGAYNEQFF
NA	NA	TRBV15	TRBJ2-7	TGTGCCACCAGCAGAGATTTCGCGGGGGCTAACGAGCAGTACTTC	CATSRDFAGANEQYF
TRBD2	NA	TRBV2	TRBJ2-7	TGTGCCAGCAGTTCCCAGGCGGGGGGGGGATACGAGCAGTACTTC	CASSSQAGGGYEQYF
NA	few	TRBV27	TRBJ2-7	TGTGCCAGCAGTTTTGACTATTCCTACGAGCAGTACTTC	CASSFDYSYEQYF
NA	few	TRBV29-1	TRBJ2-7	TGCAGCGTTGTGGACGCGTCCTACGAGCAGTACTTC	CSVVDASYEQYF
TRBD2	many	TRBV4-2	TRBJ2-5	TGTGCCAGCAGCCAAGGGGGGGGTCTCCAAGAGACCCAGTACTTC	CASSQGGGLQETQYF
NA	NA	TRBV2	TRBJ1-5	TGTGCCAGCAGTGTCCGCCTCGGGACACATCAGCCCCAGCATTTT	CASSVRLGTHQPQHF
TRBD1	NA	TRBV6-1	TRBJ2-1	TGTGCCAGCAGCCGCGGGACAGGGCAATACAATGAGCAGTTCTTC	CASSRGTGQYNEQFF
NA	few	TRBV12-5	TRBJ2-5	TGTGCTAGTGGTTCGACAGCCTGGGAGACCCAGTACTTC	CASGSTAWETQYF
TRBD1	NA	TRBV6-5	TRBJ2-1	TGTGCCAGCAGTTACCACGGGACAGGGGGCCAGGGGGAGCAGTTCTTC	CASSYHGTGGQGEQFF
NA	few	TRBV5-1	TRBJ2-3	TGCGCCAGCAGCCTCACTACAGGGCGGACAGATACGCAGTATTTT	CASSLTTGRTDTQYF
NA	NA	TRBV28	TRBJ1-1	TGTGCCAGCAGTTTATTGGAAATGAACACTGAAGCTTTCTTT	CASSLLEMNTEAFF
NA	NA	TRBV3-1	TRBJ2-7	TGTGCCAGCAGCCACCGGAGGGGCGGACCTCGGTACTTC	CASSHRRGGPRYF
NA	NA	TRBV20-1	TRBJ1-2	TGCAGTGCTAGCAGGGCTAACTATGGCTACACCTTC	CSASRANYGYTF
NA	NA	TRBV20-1	TRBJ1-2	TGCAGTGCTAGGACCCAGGGGCTGGGTGGCTACACCTTC	CSARTQGLGGYTF
TRBD1	NA	TRBV2	TRBJ2-1	TGTGCCATACAGACAGGGAGCTCCTACAATGAGCAGTTCTTC	CAIQTGSSYNEQFF
NA	NA	TRBV7-9	TRBJ2-7	TGTGCCAGCAGCCCCGGGGGACGGCTCAACCTCTACGAGCAGTACTTC	CASSPGGRLNLYEQYF
TRBD2	few	TRBV24-1	TRBJ2-5	TGTGCCACCAGTGGTGGGCTAGCGGGCAACCAAGAGACCCAGTACTTC	CATSGGLAGNQETQYF
TRBD1	few	TRBV18	TRBJ1-1	TGTGCCAGCTCACCCAGACAGGGGGCTCGGACTGAAGCTTTCTTT	CASSPRQGARTEAFF
NA	many	TRBV5-6	TRBJ2-3	TGTGCCAGCAGCCCGGGGACAAGAGATACGCAGTATTTT	CASSPGTRDTQYF
NA	few	TRBV7-9	TRBJ2-3	TGTGCCAGCAGTCGACAGACCACAGATACGCAGTATTTT	CASSRQTTDTQYF
NA	few	TRBV29-1	TRBJ2-1	TGCAGCGTTGCCCGCCTCGGGACTCAGAGAGTACGTGAGCAGTTCTTC	CSVARLGTQRVREQFF
NA	few	TRBV6-5	TRBJ2-2	TGTGCCAGCAGTTGGACTCGACCAAACACCGGGGAGCTGTTTTTT	CASSWTRPNTGELFF
TRBD2	NA	TRBV7-2	TRBJ2-3	TGTGCCAGCAGCTGGGGAGCGGGGGACCCAGATACGCAGTATTTT	CASSWGAGDPDTQYF
TRBD1	few	TRBV24-1	TRBJ2-7	TGTGCCACCAGTGAAGGGACAGCCAGCTCCTACGAGCAGTACTTC	CATSEGTASSYEQYF
NA	few	TRBV7-9	TRBJ2-3	TGTGCCAGCAGCTTAGCGTATGCAGATACGCAGTATTTT	CASSLAYADTQYF
NA	NA	TRBV20-1	TRBJ2-7	TGCAGTGCTAGAACCTTCAACTTGCGCGGGACAGACCTGAGGGAGCAGTACTTC	CSARTFNLRGTDLREQYF
TRBD2	once	TRBV5-1	TRBJ2-3	TGCGCCAGCAGCCGCGGGGGGCACACAGATACGCAGTATTTT	CASSRGGHTDTQYF
TRBD2	NA	TRBV4-1	TRBJ2-2	TGCGCCAGCAGCCAAGAGGGACTAGCATACACCGGGGAGCTGTTTTTT	CASSQEGLAYTGELFF
NA	many	TRBV9	TRBJ2-7	TGTGCCAGCAGCGTCAGTCCCGCACTCGAGCAGTACTTC	CASSVSPALEQYF
TRBD2	few	TRBV4-2	TRBJ2-5	TGTGCCAGCAGCCAGCTACTAGCGGTGAAAGAGACCCAGTACTTC	CASSQLLAVKETQYF
NA	NA	TRBV29-1	TRBJ2-3	TGCAGCGTTGGCCGGGACAGCACAGATACGCAGTATTTT	CSVGRDSTDTQYF
NA	NA	TRBV12-3/TRBV12-4	TRBJ2-1	TGTGCCAGCAGTTCCCCGACAGCTTCCATAGGCTGGCAGTTCTTC	CASSSPTASIGWQFF
TRBD1	NA	TRBV9	TRBJ2-7	TGTGCCAGCAGCGTTGGACAGGGAAAATACGAGCAGTACTTC	CASSVGQGKYEQYF
NA	few	TRBV9	TRBJ2-7	TGTGCCAGCAGCGTAGTTGCGGGGGACACTTACGAGCAGTACTTC	CASSVVAGDTYEQYF
NA	NA	TRBV21-1	TRBJ2-7	TGTGCCAGCAGCACAGGGTTGGATTACGAGCAGTACTTC	CASSTGLDYEQYF
NA	NA	TRBV29-1	TRBJ2-1	TGCAGCGTTAGTCCTAGGACTAATGAGCAGTTCTTC	CSVSPRTNEQFF
NA	once	TRBV2	TRBJ1-2	TGTGCCAGCAGTGAGACGAGGGTTCCTAACTATGGCTACACCTTC	CASSETRVPNYGYTF
NA	NA	TRBV11-2	TRBJ2-5	TGTGCCAGCAGCGACAGAAGGGGTTGGGAGACCCAGTACTTC	CASSDRRGWETQYF
TRBD1	few	TRBV3-1	TRBJ2-6	TGTGCCTCCTCGAGACAGGGGCCACTTTCTGGGGCCAACGTCCTGACTTTC	CASSRQGPLSGANVLTF
NA	many	TRBV6-1	TRBJ1-1	TGTGCCAGCAGTGACGGACCTTACAGGGCGATGAACACTGAAGCTTTCTTT	CASSDGPYRAMNTEAFF
NA	few	TRBV10-3	TRBJ2-1	TGTGCCATCAGTGAGCCCAGGGACAATGAGCAGTTCTTC	CAISEPRDNEQFF
NA	NA	TRBV4-2	TRBJ2-1	TGTGCCAGCAGGGACAGCCGTGGCCCTCACAATGAGCAGTTCTTC	CASRDSRGPHNEQFF